This TCR beta chain was captured in a study of blood T cells in healthy people across ages. This clonotype was counted at least ten times. The antigen remains undetermined. The CDR3 sequence is 17 residues long. CDR1 and CDR2 from the germline V gene are GTSNPN and SVGIG (reference sequence). Germline trimming cut 1 base from V and 7 bases from J; bases unmatched to any gene: 13. Study observations and caveats: Naive and antigen-experienced cells could not be conclusively compared, given unsorted PBMCs.

A sample-barcoded 5' primer and a J-beta primer mix were used in a second PCR of roughly 7 to 11 cycles. One entry per CDR3 protein results from TCRdb running MiXCR on the 5' RACE reads. This table holds just under 900,000 distinct CDR3 sequences, 29% found once. The sample was blood. The clonotype comes from an elderly woman in good health. The chain links TRBV30 to TRBJ2-5; 12 bases map to TRBD2. The CDR3 nucleotides are TGTGCCTGGAGTGCGTTGCGGACTAGCGGGGCACCGGCGACCCAGTACTTC. Translating gives CAWSALRTSGAPATQYF.